Included here is one TCR beta chain sequence, with context. The antigen is undetermined. The sample comes from a study of STAT3 mutations in large granular lymphocyte leukemia. Overall study: Canonical activating STAT3 mutations were detected in roughly half of the longitudinally sequenced T-LGLL patients. Over half of T-LGLL patients had one or more immunosuppressive regimens. Overall study results and limits: In T-cell large granular lymphocyte leukemia, about half of patients showed multiple immunodominant subclonotypes. In several patients, dominant TCR clone burden exceeded STAT3 mutant burden. Some patients had persisting codominant clonotypes that could mask small clones.

CDR3 length: 12 amino acids. Germline V gives CDR1 GTSNPN, CDR2 SVGIG (reference sequence). V dropped 3 bases and J dropped 3 bases, with 8 bases sitting between them. Produced via immunoSEQ multiplex PCR; TCRdb's table is partial and in-frame only. In the table there are several thousand clones, roughly 90% of which are singletons. The sequencing input was peripheral blood mononuclear cells. This clonotype was sampled from a man in his fifties or sixties with T-cell large granular lymphocyte leukemia. Some clones in this sample may be carry-over from other donors' samples. V usage is TRBV30 and J usage is TRBJ1-2; D is ambiguous. The CDR3 DNA is TGTGCCTGGAGGGGAAGGGACTATGGCTACACCTTC. Residues: CAWRGRDYGYTF.